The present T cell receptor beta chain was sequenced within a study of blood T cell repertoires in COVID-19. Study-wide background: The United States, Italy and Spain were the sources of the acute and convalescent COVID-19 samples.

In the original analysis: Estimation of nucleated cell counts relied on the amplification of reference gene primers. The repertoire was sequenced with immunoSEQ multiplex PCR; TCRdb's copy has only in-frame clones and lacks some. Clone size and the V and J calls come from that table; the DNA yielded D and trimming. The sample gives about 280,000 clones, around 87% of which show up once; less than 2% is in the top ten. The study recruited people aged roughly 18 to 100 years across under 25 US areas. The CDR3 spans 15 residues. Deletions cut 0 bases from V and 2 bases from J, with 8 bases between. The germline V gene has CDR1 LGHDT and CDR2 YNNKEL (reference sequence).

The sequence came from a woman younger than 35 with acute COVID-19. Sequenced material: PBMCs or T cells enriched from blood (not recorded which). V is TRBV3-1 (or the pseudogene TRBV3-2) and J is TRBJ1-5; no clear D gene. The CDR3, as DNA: TGTGCCAGCAGCCAAGATCAAGAGGGCAATCAGCCCCAGCATTTT. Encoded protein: CASSQDQEGNQPQHF.